This TCR beta chain appears in the sequencing data of a study of blood T cell repertoires in COVID-19. TCRdb keeps only in-frame clones here, not all; method: immunoSEQ multiplex PCR. In the table there are about 180,000 clones, roughly 83% of which are singletons. In germline, CDR1 is SGHRS, CDR2 YFSETQ. The V end was cut by 3 bases, the J end by 7 bases, with 20 bases between. The CDR3 has 17 amino acids. This TCR derives from a woman aged 30 to 39 who had recovered from COVID-19. The rearrangement uses TRBV5-1 and TRBJ1-6, with D possibly being TRBD1 (6 bases). Sequenced input: PBMCs or T cells enriched from blood (not recorded which). CDR3 region: CASSSTPLQGMNSPLHF. The CDR3 region has the DNA TGCGCCAGCAGCTCCACCCCCCTACAGGGAATGAATTCACCCCTCCACTTT.